This T cell receptor beta chain was captured in a study of T cell responses to AZD1222 COVID-19 vaccine. Study observations and caveats: The donor group comprised mostly white British people and more females; the analysis possibly underestimated clonal diversity. Among spike-specific TCRs, nearly half reportedly target unmutated variant regions. Only five to seven individuals given AZD1222 were seropositive at baseline. None of the repertoires were sampled until the peak T cell response had passed.

Only in-frame clones appear in the TCRdb table, and some are missing; sequencing was by immunoSEQ multiplex PCR. This sample has over 120,000 clones, with around 85% found just once. Germline values: CDR1 ENHRY, CDR2 SYGVKD. V was shortened by 5 bases and J by 8 bases, with 13 bases between the two germline ends. The CDR3 is made up of 13 amino acids. As regards this clone: Antigen specificity is unknown.

This TCR was sampled from an adult in good health. The chain employs TRBV10-3 and TRBJ2-1; D may be TRBD1 (6 bases). The specimen comprised peripheral blood, sampled on day 0 of AZD1222 vaccination. DNA of the CDR3: TGTGCCATCAGTCCCCGAGGGGGAGATGAGCAGTTCTTC. Encoded protein: CAISPRGGDEQFF.